This record covers a single T cell receptor beta chain. Its antigen is not yet known. There are no base qualities to consult, and no much larger clone falls within one base. The data were taken from a study of cytomegalovirus exposure and HLA in healthy donors (dated by TCRdb to the late 2010s). Looking at the study overall: According to an earlier analysis of 550 to 750 of the donors, about 179 million T cells yielded 90 million to 130 million unique TCR beta sequences and approximately 300 Gb of sequence data. Roughly 5 DR-DQ haplotypes were handled as single units for association and clustering, since linkage in the cohort was strong. Typing coverage varied by locus: about 629-640 donors for A, B, C, DRB1 and DQB1; approximately 560 for DQA1; about 600 for DPA1; approximately 470 for DPB1. The study profiled the T cell repertoires of fewer than 850 subjects by immunosequencing and related them to cytomegalovirus serostatus. A later analysis re-analyzed previously published TCR beta repertoires from approximately 700 donors and added high-resolution HLA genotyping to study TCR occurrence patterns. All discovery cohort repertoires had been generated using a single sequencing platform. A later genetic analysis took genome-wide SNP genotypes for about 55% of the 666 donors and used that subset as a discovery cohort. Of the roughly 410 genotyped donors, roughly 80% were placed in the genetic ancestry cluster associated with self-reported Caucasian donors. About 320 gigabases of sequencing data and tens of millions of unique TCR sequences were included in an early release covering over 600 HLA-typed donors. Besides the first cohort of roughly 640 subjects, a separate validation cohort made up of 120 different subjects was used. To predict cytomegalovirus infection status, the study brought together high-throughput TCR immunosequencing, statistical association of individual TCRs with disease status, and machine learning. On average, approximately 250,000 unique TCR beta nucleotide sequences were sequenced per donor among a few hundred genotyped donors of the cohort, with roughly 18% of those sequences being non-productive. To decide whether each TCR beta V gene segment behaved as functional or pseudogenic, an earlier analysis of fewer than 750 of the donors relied on high-throughput TCR beta sequencing. HLA typing included class I and class II loci at four-digit resolution. Rather than using new phenotypic data, the later analysis identified candidate immune exposures from TCR beta sequences and from how often those sequences occurred across donors. Alongside the repertoire data, information on donor age, sex, ethnicity and CMV serostatus was compiled. The study aimed to test whether cataloging public T cell receptors could reveal signatures of past pathogen exposure.

The cohort was made up of 650 to 700 healthy bone marrow donors. At the time of sampling, all cohort members were nominally healthy, though unrecorded immune exposures were likely present. The donor tested CMV seronegative and was one of the 352 seronegative cohort members. Every donor gave a peripheral blood sample, and the peripheral blood mononuclear cells from that sample were used for TCR beta sequencing. The Qiagen DNeasy Blood Extraction Kit was used to extract genomic DNA from the blood cell samples. Library preparation was by the immunoSEQ multiplex PCR assay. A mixture of 60 forward primers for TCR Vbeta segments and 13 reverse primers for TCR Jbeta segments was used in the multiplex PCR. The CDR3 region of rearranged TCR beta genes was amplified from genomic DNA with a multiplex PCR assay. On the Illumina HiSeq System, the amplified TCR beta libraries were sequenced as 87-base-pair reads. As for how the authors treated the data: A later analysis counted about 76 million unique TCR beta chains across the 666 repertoires, and roughly 10 million of these chains were shared by at least two donors. Raw reads were error-corrected and collapsed into unique sequences by a nearest-neighbor algorithm in which closely related sequences were merged to remove PCR and sequencing errors. CDR3 sequences were aligned to IMGT reference sequences to assign V, D and J gene segments. For a sequence to be retained, a match of at least six nucleotides to both a V gene segment and a J gene segment was required. Rearrangements were classified as productive when the CDR3 lacked stop codons and remained in frame with V and J, and all other rearrangements were classified as non-productive. Following IMGT convention, CDR3 was defined as the stretch from the second conserved V-encoded cysteine up to the conserved J-encoded phenylalanine. In an earlier analysis of 550 to 650 of the donors, sequences lacking an unambiguous match to a single V gene segment were excluded. An earlier analysis of several hundred of the donors called V segments functional above 56.7% productive rearrangements and segregating when the between-donor standard deviation exceeded 5%. A statistical classification framework was developed to diagnose cytomegalovirus status using the catalog of TCR beta chain sequences. V and J gene assignment, in a later analysis, came from comparing TCR nucleotide sequences with IMGT/GENE-DB human TR gene sequences. In a later analysis, CDR3 sequences and most-parsimonious VDJ recombination scenarios were assigned using the TCRdist pipeline. In a later analysis, each TCR beta chain was defined by its CDR3 amino acid sequence together with its V-gene family, and reads lacking a unique V-gene family were excluded. As a way to deal with suspected cross-contamination and a sequencing artifact, a later analysis dropped hundreds of nucleotide sequences that were highly shared and had low generation probability. For each public chain, a later analysis derived a clonal expansion index from normalized ranks of inferred template counts within each repertoire. In a later analysis, generation probabilities were computed with a VDJ recombination model fitted to out-of-frame rearrangements, and the resulting probabilities were checked against IGoR. Hypergeometric tests were used in a later analysis to score TCR-TCR, TCR-HLA and TCR-CMV co-occurrence, with a repertoire-size bias correction applied to the TCR pairs. In a later analysis, false discovery rates were estimated by permuting HLA or CMV assignments 20 times. A later analysis grouped co-occurring TCRs with DBSCAN, adding TCRdist sequence similarity when clustering within HLA-allele-positive subsets. For co-occurrence clustering, repertoires with fewer than 30,000 or more than 120,000 public chains were excluded, along with about five repertoires with anomalous nucleotide sharing. TCRdb mirrors the immuneACCESS table, restricted to in-frame sequences. Some clones are absent from its copies; in checked studies, under half trace to an unresolved V gene, and the reason for the others is unknown. V and J calls plus clone size are reproduced from that table; the DNA served to infer D and trimming. This sample is represented by about 220,000 clones; approximately 88% of them were singletons. The ten biggest clones cover roughly 0.75% of the sample.

The paper as a whole reports these results and caveats: A further reported finding was that TCR beta sequences accurately predicted the HLA-A and HLA-B alleles for most subjects in the first cohort. Correlated functional status among segregating V segments might reflect linkage disequilibrium, but an unknown experimental factor could not be ruled out. Only TCR beta chains were sequenced in this cohort, and the absence of alpha or paired-chain data limited detectable features. Immune exposure information for the cohort was limited to CMV serostatus. Compared with the roughly 670-donor mean, donors in an Asian-associated ancestry cluster had fewer N-insertions in productive TCRs, according to a later genetic analysis. In an earlier analysis of around 600 of the donors, most TCR beta V segments appeared in productive rearrangements about 87% or about 30% of the time, broadly matching IMGT annotations. The presence/absence analyses assumed that sequencing depth was roughly uniform across donors, and that assumption may not be true. In a later analysis, several top co-occurrence clusters were reported to appear linked to parvovirus B19, influenza, CMV and Epstein-Barr virus. About 15 rarely observed V segments, including chromosome 9 orphons, were excluded from the earlier analysis of about 500 of the donors because counts were too low. According to a later analysis, TCR association rates differed among HLA loci, with DRB1 alleles showing the most associated TCRs and HLA-C alleles showing the fewest. While some public TCRs were present in many individuals, most TCR sequences turned up only very rarely across donors. In vitro tests confirmed that three of the cytomegalovirus-associated TCR beta chains recognize cytomegalovirus antigens. A later genetic analysis associated a missense DCLRE1C variant with V-gene and J-gene trimming of TCR beta chains, and an independent cohort replicated the association. Some IMGT-functional V segments, including TRBV6-2 and TRBV6-3, could not be distinguished by the 87-base-pair reads and were therefore excluded. When HLA alleles, especially DR and DQ, strongly co-occurred, TCR associations were difficult to assign to individual alleles. In a later analysis, HLA-associated TCR beta chains were found to be more clonally expanded and to have lower generation probabilities than equally common non-associated chains. Because HLA typing was missing for some donors at each locus, association tests included only the typed subset. The authors suggested that the approach could potentially be extended to other disease states and immunological phenotypes. A later analysis found that most CMV-associated TCR beta chains appeared HLA-restricted, with HLA associations seemingly driven largely by CMV exposure. Cytomegalovirus status was reported to be diagnosed by the classifier with high specificity and sensitivity in both the original and validation cohorts. A total of fewer than 200 TCR beta chains were listed by the study as associated with cytomegalovirus. A later analysis associated about 16,000 TCR beta sequences with specific HLA alleles at a false discovery rate of 0.05. A cluster of highly shared sequence variants was judged likely to be a technical artifact of the sequencing pipeline.

Trimming removed 9 bases from V and 2 bases from J; the gene matches leave 3 bases unexplained. Sequences SGHRS (CDR1) and YFSETQ (CDR2) are obtained from the germline V gene. From its cysteine to its phenylalanine, the CDR3 spans 14 amino acids. The read is trimmed to its CDR3 DNA, 42 bases read in frame from base 1. This sequence originates from a boy aged 2-9 years in good health and CMV-seronegative. The material sequenced was PBMCs. The V and J genes are TRBV5-1 and TRBJ2-2; TRBD1 lines up with 11 middle nucleotides. The CDR3 in this case is CATRTGGNTGELFF. The sequence in DNA is TGCGCCACTAGGACAGGGGGCAACACCGGGGAGCTGTTTTTT.